This T cell receptor (beta chain) stems from a study of identical twins. Study outcomes and limitations: Model-predicted out-of-frame TCR alpha sharing fell below observed values in monozygotic twins. In beta out-of-frame sequences, the excess sharing between twins was weaker.

Unique molecular identifiers were present on the cDNA, and a universal primer site came from template switching. TCRdb ran MiXCR on the 5' RACE reads and lists one entry per CDR3 protein. The profile shows 250,000 or so distinct CDR3 sequences, approximately 7.3% of them singletons. This clonotype was detected only a few times. The antigen is unknown. Trimming cost V 0 bases and J 7 bases, with 13 bases left between them. CDR1 and CDR2 (germline): LGHNA, YNFKEQ. This CDR3 spans 15 amino acids. These data are also associated with another study on yellow fever vaccine responses in identical twins.

The rearrangement uses TRBV4-2 and TRBJ2-4, with a possible D match to TRBD1 (5 bases). The sequence came from a woman aged 18-30 years in good health. Sequenced sample: CD8+ T cells sorted from blood. The chain's CDR3 is CASSQEGPILNIQYF. DNA for the CDR3: TGTGCCAGCAGCCAAGAGGGGCCCATCTTGAACATTCAGTACTTC.